Listed here are 26 T cell receptor beta chains from one sample, sequenced in a study of blood T cell repertoires in COVID-19. Profiling relied on immunoSEQ multiplex PCR, and the TCRdb table lists in-frame clones only, not all of them. The table shows some 160,000 clones, with about 86% occurring only once. The material sequenced was peripheral blood. The receptors here all came from a woman in her sixties or seventies who had recovered from COVID-19.

This sequence joins TRBV5-1 and TRBJ2-5, with 15 positions matching TRBD2. V shed 4 bases, J shed 5 bases, and the junction held 9 bases outside the gene matches. Germline CDR1 is SGHRS and CDR2 is YFSETQ. The CDR3 covers 17 residues. This CDR3 reads CASSAGLAGGGWETQYF. CDR3 in DNA: TGCGCCAGCAGCGCGGGACTAGCGGGAGGCGGTTGGGAGACCCAGTACTTC.

The chain couples TRBV20-1 to TRBJ2-7, with 7 positions matching TRBD2. The CDR3 contains 14 residues. V lost 3 bases to trimming and J lost 5 bases; unmatched junction nucleotides: 10. CDR1 is DFQATT and CDR2 is SNEGSKA in the germline V gene (reference sequence). The CDR3 sequence is CSASPLAVWNEQYF. The CDR3 DNA is TGCAGTGCTAGTCCCCTAGCGGTTTGGAACGAGCAGTACTTC.

This clone appeared a single time. V gene TRBV6-4 combines with J gene TRBJ2-7; TRBD2 aligns across 7 bases. CDR3 size: 11 residues. The germline gives CDR1 MRHNA, CDR2 SNTAGT. V trimming: 8 bases; J trimming: 6 bases; junction bases outside the gene matches: 4. The CDR3 loop is CASGGVAEQYF. In nucleotides, the CDR3 is TGTGCCAGCGGGGGGGTGGCCGAGCAGTACTTC.

The chain carries TRBV2 and TRBJ1-1; 9 nucleotides align to TRBD1. V dropped 6 bases and J dropped 3; count of bases not matched to a gene: 5. Per germline, CDR1 SNHLY and CDR2 FYNNEI. This CDR3 has 14 amino acids. The CDR3 region is CASSDRGWDTEAFF. The CDR3 DNA is TGTGCCAGCAGCGACAGGGGGTGGGACACTGAAGCTTTCTTT.

This chain joins TRBV19 and TRBJ1-2; 9 nucleotides line up with TRBD1. Trimming took 5 bases from V and 6 from J; bases not matched to a gene: 7. Looked up from germline, CDR1 is LNHDA and CDR2 is SQIVND (reference sequence). There are 14 residues in the CDR3. The CDR3 bases are TGTGCCAGTAGTCCACACACAGGGGGCGATGGCTACACCTTC. This codes for CASSPHTGGDGYTF.

The chain has TRBV5-5 and TRBJ1-5; D might be TRBD1 (5 bases). This CDR3 comprises 15 residues. In germline, CDR1 is SGHKS, CDR2 YYEKEE (reference sequence). V gave up 4 bases and J gave up 0 bases, with 11 bases separating them. CDR3 bases: TGTGCCAGCAGCCCGACAGTTTATAGCAATCAGCCCCAGCATTTT. Its protein product is CASSPTVYSNQPQHF.

The chain carries TRBV3-1 (or the pseudogene TRBV3-2) and TRBJ2-2; no reliable D call. This CDR3 spans 15 amino acids. Germline values: CDR1 LGHDT, CDR2 YNNKEL (reference sequence). The V end lost 7 bases, the J end lost 1 base, and 13 bases lay between the germline ends. CDR3 region: CASNRQGWNTGELFF. CDR3 in DNA: TGTGCCAGCAACCGACAAGGCTGGAACACCGGGGAGCTGTTTTTT.

The chain employs TRBV10-3 and TRBJ2-7; 7 bases match TRBD2. CDR3 length: 12 amino acids. The germline V gene encodes CDR1 ENHRY and CDR2 SYGVKD. V lost 2 bases to trimming and J lost 9 bases; unmatched junction nucleotides: 4. CDR3: CAISEGPGGQYF. The DNA for the CDR3 is TGTGCCATCAGTGAGGGGCCGGGGGGGCAGTACTTC.

The V gene is TRBV20-1, the J gene TRBJ2-1, with D possibly matching TRBD1 (5 bases). V was clipped by 0 bases and J by 9 bases, with 6 bases between them. There are 11 residues in the CDR3. Looked up from germline, CDR1 is DFQATT and CDR2 is SNEGSKA (reference sequence). CDR3 sequence: CSARDRGEQFF. In DNA, the CDR3 is TGCAGTGCTAGAGATAGGGGTGAGCAGTTCTTC.

V is TRBV5-1 and J is TRBJ1-5; possible D gene TRBD1, 6 bases. V gave up 0 bases and J gave up 5 bases, with 9 bases separating them. The CDR3 has 14 amino acids. Germline values: CDR1 SGHRS, CDR2 YFSETQ. CDR3 DNA: TGCGCCAGCAGCTTGGCGGCAGGGGATCAGCCCCAGCATTTT. This codes for CASSLAAGDQPQHF.

The chain links TRBV15 to TRBJ2-5; a weak D match, TRBD2 (6 bases). V was cut by 0 bases and J by 3 bases, with 11 bases left in between. This CDR3 comprises 15 residues. Germline V gene lookup returns CDR1 LNHNV and CDR2 YYDKDF (reference sequence). CDR3 in DNA: TGTGCCACCAGCAGAGATGGGCGGGATGAAGAGACCCAGTACTTC. This encodes CATSRDGRDEETQYF.

The chain combines TRBV7-9 with TRBJ1-2; D is ambiguous. The V end lost 1 base, the J end lost 1 base, and 7 bases lay between the germline ends. CDR1 and CDR2 from the germline V gene are SEHNR and FQNEAQ (reference sequence). This CDR3 contains 14 residues. CDR3 sequence (DNA): TGTGCCAGCAGCTTAGGGGCCAATAACTATGGCTACACCTTC. This encodes CASSLGANNYGYTF. The variable domain in full, with the rest retrieved from reference TRBV7-9 and TRBJ1-2, is DTGVSQNPRHKITKRGQNVTFRCDPISEHNRLYWYRQTLGQGPEFLTYFQNEAQLEKSRLLSDRFSAERPKGSFSTLEIQRTEQGDSAMYLCASSLGANNYGYTFGSGTRLTVV.

The V gene is TRBV3-1 (or the pseudogene TRBV3-2), the J gene TRBJ1-6, with D possibly matching TRBD1 (6 bases). Trimming cost V 7 bases and J 9 bases, with 22 bases left between them. CDR1 is LGHDT and CDR2 is YNNKEL in the germline V gene (reference sequence). The CDR3 consists of 16 residues. The CDR3 loop reads CASNRGGGRFSSPLHF. The CDR3 bases are TGTGCCAGCAACCGAGGGGGAGGGCGGTTTAGTTCACCCCTCCACTTT.

The rearrangement uses TRBV12-3 or TRBV12-4 and TRBJ2-7; tentative D call: TRBD1 (5 bases). V gave up 6 bases and J gave up 6 bases, with 15 bases separating them. There are 13 residues in the CDR3. The CDR3 nucleotides are TGTGCCAGCAGCCCCCAGGGCCGAGGCGAGCAGTACTTC. This gives the protein CASSPQGRGEQYF.

The chain is built from TRBV5-1 and TRBJ2-2; tentatively, D is TRBD2 (5 bases). The length of the CDR3 is 16 residues. Trimming stripped 6 bases from V and 4 bases from J, with 19 bases between. Germline CDR1 SGHRS, CDR2 YFSETQ. In DNA form, the CDR3 reads TGCGCCAGCAACCCCGTGGGAGTAAGCGGCACCGGGGAGCTGTTTTTT. The encoded protein is CASNPVGVSGTGELFF. Looking up the rest from reference TRBV5-1 and TRBJ2-2 gives the full variable domain: KAGVTQTPRYLIKTRGQQVTLSCSPISGHRSVSWYQQTPGQGLQFLFEYFSETQRNKGNFPGRFSGRQFSNSRSEMNVSTLELGDSALYLCASNPVGVSGTGELFFGEGSRLTVL.

V usage is TRBV6-2 or TRBV6-3 and J usage is TRBJ2-5, with 8 bases fitting TRBD2. The CDR3 sequence is 16 residues long. Germline V lookup: CDR1 MNHEY, CDR2 SVGEGT. V dropped 2 bases and J dropped 5; count of bases not matched to a gene: 10. The CDR3 region is CASSYPGGGRMETQYF. The CDR3 region has the DNA TGTGCCAGCAGTTACCCTGGCGGGGGGAGGATGGAGACCCAGTACTTC.

This chain uses TRBV7-9 with TRBJ2-5, with 7 bases aligning to TRBD1. Germline CDR1 and CDR2: SEHNR and FQNEAQ (reference sequence). This CDR3 comprises 14 residues. V lost 6 bases and J lost 5; bases outside the gene matches: 9. The CDR3 loop is CASRDRVLGETQYF. In DNA form, the CDR3 reads TGTGCCAGCAGAGACAGGGTGTTGGGGGAGACCCAGTACTTC.

The chain recombines TRBV6-9 with TRBJ2-7; D gene uncertain. Germline lookup yields CDR1 MNHGY and CDR2 SVAAGI. V was trimmed by 3 bases and J by 0 bases, leaving 9 bases between them. The CDR3 has 14 residues. CDR3 protein: CASSYLPNSYEQYF. CDR3 nucleotides: TGTGCCAGCAGTTACTTGCCTAACTCCTACGAGCAGTACTTC.

CDR3 sequence (DNA): TGTGCCAGCAGCTCCTCGGCGAACACCGGGGAGCTGTTTTTT. Protein sequence: CASSSSANTGELFF. The chain joins TRBV7-9 to TRBJ2-2, with D uncertain. Germline CDR1 SEHNR, CDR2 FQNEAQ (reference sequence). The CDR3 is 14 amino acids. Between the trimmed V and J ends, which lost 4 bases and 0 bases, there was a span of 6 bases. Full variable domain (missing parts from reference TRBV7-9 and TRBJ2-2): DTGVSQNPRHKITKRGQNVTFRCDPISEHNRLYWYRQTLGQGPEFLTYFQNEAQLEKSRLLSDRFSAERPKGSFSTLEIQRTEQGDSAMYLCASSSSANTGELFFGEGSRLTVL.

The gene calls are TRBV5-1 and TRBJ2-7; D is unresolved. V was shortened by 1 base and J by 2 bases, with 16 bases between the two germline ends. The CDR3 is 16 amino acids. Germline V lookup: CDR1 SGHRS, CDR2 YFSETQ. CDR3 residues: CASSLSVELPAYEQYF. As DNA, the CDR3 is TGCGCCAGCAGCTTGTCGGTCGAATTACCGGCCTACGAGCAGTACTTC.

The rearrangement joins TRBV2 to TRBJ1-2; no reliable D call. V gave up 6 bases and J gave up 6 bases, with 17 bases separating them. The CDR3 totals 14 residues. Germline V lookup: CDR1 SNHLY, CDR2 FYNNEI. The CDR3 DNA is TGTGCCAGCAGCGGAACAGAAGGGAGGGATGGCTACACCTTC. It yields the protein CASSGTEGRDGYTF.

The chain is built from TRBV19 and TRBJ2-5; the match to TRBD2 covers 11 bases. Germline V lookup: CDR1 LNHDA, CDR2 SQIVND (reference sequence). The CDR3 is 16 amino acids. Trimming cost V 6 bases and J 4 bases; bases outside gene matches: 10. CDR3 residues: CASRALAGGSIETQYF. In DNA, the CDR3 is TGTGCCAGTAGGGCCCTAGCGGGAGGTTCCATAGAGACCCAGTACTTC.

The V and J genes are TRBV3-1 (or the pseudogene TRBV3-2) and TRBJ1-4, with D perhaps TRBD1 (6 bases). The CDR3 length is 16 residues. Trimming removed 4 bases at V and 0 bases at J, with 12 bases between. The germline gives CDR1 LGHDT, CDR2 YNNKEL (reference sequence). CDR3 coding DNA: TGTGCCAGCAGCCTTACAGGGTCCGCAACTAATGAAAAACTGTTTTTT. Translation: CASSLTGSATNEKLFF.

Written as DNA, the CDR3 is TGTGCCAGTAGGGCCGACAGGGCGAACACCGGGGAGCTGTTTTTT. Translating it yields CASRADRANTGELFF. The chain recombines TRBV19 with TRBJ2-2; 7 nucleotides agree with TRBD1. V was pared by 6 bases and J by 0 bases, with 4 bases of the junction left unmatched. Germline-derived CDR1 and CDR2 are LNHDA and SQIVND (reference sequence). The length of the CDR3 is 15 residues.

This rearrangement joins TRBV6-6 to TRBJ1-1, with D perhaps TRBD1 (5 bases). CDR1 and CDR2 from the germline V gene are MNHNY and SVGAGI (reference sequence). V lost 6 bases and J lost 10, with 12 bases in between. The CDR3 is made up of 11 amino acids. In DNA, the CDR3 is TGTGCCAGCAGCCAACAAAGGGGAGCTTTCTTT. Protein product: CASSQQRGAFF.

The chain carries TRBV15 and TRBJ2-1; 7 bases are shared with TRBD2. V dropped 0 bases and J dropped 13; count of bases not matched to a gene: 6. Germline V gene data show CDR1 as LNHNV and CDR2 as YYDKDF (reference sequence). The CDR3 is 13 residues long. The CDR3 region is CATSRDRRDYQFF. The CDR3 DNA follows: TGTGCCACCAGCAGAGATCGCCGGGACTACCAGTTCTTC.